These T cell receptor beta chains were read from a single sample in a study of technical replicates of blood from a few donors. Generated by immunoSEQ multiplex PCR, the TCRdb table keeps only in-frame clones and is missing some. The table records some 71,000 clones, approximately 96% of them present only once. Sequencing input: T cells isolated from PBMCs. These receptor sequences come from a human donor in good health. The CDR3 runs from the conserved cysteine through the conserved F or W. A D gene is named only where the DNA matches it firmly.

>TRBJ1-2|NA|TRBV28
CASSIPTVNYGYTF
TGTGCCAGCAGTATACCTACAGTGAACTATGGCTACACCTTC
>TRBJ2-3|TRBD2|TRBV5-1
CASSFLGRDSDTQYF
TGCGCCAGCAGCTTTTTAGGGAGGGATTCAGATACGCAGTATTTT
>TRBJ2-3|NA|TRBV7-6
CASSLWTGRDTQYF
TGTGCCAGCAGCCTTTGGACTGGACGAGATACGCAGTATTTT
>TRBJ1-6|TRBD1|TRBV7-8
CASSLRTGVNSPLHF
TGTGCCAGCAGCTTACGGACAGGGGTTAATTCACCCCTCCACTTT
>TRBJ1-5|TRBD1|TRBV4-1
CASSQVGQLNQPQHF
TGCGCCAGCAGCCAAGTGGGACAGCTCAATCAGCCCCAGCATTTT
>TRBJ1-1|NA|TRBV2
CASSVSLEITEAFF
TGTGCCAGCAGTGTAAGTTTAGAGATCACTGAAGCTTTCTTT
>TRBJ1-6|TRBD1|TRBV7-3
CASSLGPGQGANSPLHF
TGTGCCAGCAGCCTAGGGCCGGGACAGGGGGCTAATTCACCCCTCCACTTT
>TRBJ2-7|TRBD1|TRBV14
CASSQAGQGHEQYF
TGTGCCAGCAGCCAAGCGGGACAGGGACACGAGCAGTACTTC
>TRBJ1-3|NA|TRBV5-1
CASSLDPGWGRNTIYF
TGCGCCAGCAGCTTGGACCCGGGTTGGGGCCGGAACACCATATATTTT
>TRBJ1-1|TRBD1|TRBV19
CASNRGATEAFF
TGTGCCAGTAACAGGGGTGCCACTGAAGCTTTCTTT